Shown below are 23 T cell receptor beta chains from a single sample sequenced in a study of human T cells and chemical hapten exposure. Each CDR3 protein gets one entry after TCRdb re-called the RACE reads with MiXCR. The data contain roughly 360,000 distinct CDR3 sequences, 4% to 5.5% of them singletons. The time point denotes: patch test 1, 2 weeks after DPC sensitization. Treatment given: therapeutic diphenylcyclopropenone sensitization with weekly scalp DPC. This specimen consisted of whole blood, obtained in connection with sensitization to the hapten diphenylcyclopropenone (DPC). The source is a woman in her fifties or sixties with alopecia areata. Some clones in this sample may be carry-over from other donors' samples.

CDR3 DNA sequence: TGCAGTGCTAGGCGCCCCCTAGCGGTCACAGATACGCAGTATTTT. It yields the protein CSARRPLAVTDTQYF. The gene calls are TRBV20-1 and TRBJ2-3; 7 bases line up with TRBD2. V shed 3 bases and J 2 bases; nucleotides not matched to a gene: 8. The CDR3 sequence is 15 residues long. The germline V gene has CDR1 DFQATT and CDR2 SNEGSKA (reference sequence).

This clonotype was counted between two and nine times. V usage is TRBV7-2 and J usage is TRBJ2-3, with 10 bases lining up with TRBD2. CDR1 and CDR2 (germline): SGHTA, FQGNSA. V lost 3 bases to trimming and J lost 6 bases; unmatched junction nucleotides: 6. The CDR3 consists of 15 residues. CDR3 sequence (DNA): TGTGCCAGCAGCTTCCGAGCTAGCGGGGGTGATACGCAGTATTTT. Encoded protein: CASSFRASGGDTQYF. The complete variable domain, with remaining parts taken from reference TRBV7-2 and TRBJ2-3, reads GAGVSQSPSNKVTEKGKDVELRCDPISGHTALYWYRQSLGQGLEFLIYFQGNSAPDKSGLPSDRFSAERTGGSVSTLTIQRTQQEDSAVYLCASSFRASGGDTQYFGPGTRLTVL.

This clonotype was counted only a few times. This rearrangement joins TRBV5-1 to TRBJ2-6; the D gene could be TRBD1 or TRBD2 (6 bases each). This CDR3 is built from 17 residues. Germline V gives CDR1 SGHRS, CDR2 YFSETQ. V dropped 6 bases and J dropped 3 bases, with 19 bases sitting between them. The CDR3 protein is CASTYTWGDNGANVLTF. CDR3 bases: TGCGCCAGCACCTATACATGGGGGGACAATGGGGCCAACGTCCTGACTTTC.

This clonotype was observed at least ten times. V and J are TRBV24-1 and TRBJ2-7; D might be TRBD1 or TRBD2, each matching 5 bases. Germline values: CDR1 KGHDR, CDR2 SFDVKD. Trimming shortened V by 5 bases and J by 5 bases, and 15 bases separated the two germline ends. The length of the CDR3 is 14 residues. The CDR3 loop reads CATSGPGTRNEQYF. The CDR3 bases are TGTGCCACCAGTGGGCCCGGGACCCGCAACGAGCAGTACTTC.

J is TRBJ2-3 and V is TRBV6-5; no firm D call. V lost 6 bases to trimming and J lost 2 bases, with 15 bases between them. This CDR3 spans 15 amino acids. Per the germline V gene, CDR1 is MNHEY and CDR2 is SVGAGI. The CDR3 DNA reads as TGTGCCAGCAGACGTTCAGGTGCAAACACAGATACGCAGTATTTT. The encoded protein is CASRRSGANTDTQYF.

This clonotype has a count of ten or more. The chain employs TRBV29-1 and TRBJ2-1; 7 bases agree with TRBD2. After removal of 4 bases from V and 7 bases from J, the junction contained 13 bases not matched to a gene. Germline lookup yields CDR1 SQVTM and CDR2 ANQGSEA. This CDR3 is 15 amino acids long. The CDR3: CSVVSGARANNEQFF. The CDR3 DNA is TGCAGCGTTGTAAGCGGGGCCAGGGCCAATAATGAGCAGTTCTTC.

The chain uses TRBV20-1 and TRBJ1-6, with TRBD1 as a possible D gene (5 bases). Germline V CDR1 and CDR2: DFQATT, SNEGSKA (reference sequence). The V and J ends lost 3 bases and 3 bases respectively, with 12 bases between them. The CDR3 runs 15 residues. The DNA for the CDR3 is TGCAGTGCTAGGCGGGGGGAAAGCTATAATTCACCCCTCCACTTT. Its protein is CSARRGESYNSPLHF.

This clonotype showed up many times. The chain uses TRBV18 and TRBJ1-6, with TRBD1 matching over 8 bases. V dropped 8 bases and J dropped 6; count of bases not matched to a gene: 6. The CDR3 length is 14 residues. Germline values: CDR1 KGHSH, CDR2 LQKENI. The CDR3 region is CASSPGQGNSPLHF. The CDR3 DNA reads TGTGCCAGCAGCCCCGGACAGGGTAATTCACCCCTCCACTTT.

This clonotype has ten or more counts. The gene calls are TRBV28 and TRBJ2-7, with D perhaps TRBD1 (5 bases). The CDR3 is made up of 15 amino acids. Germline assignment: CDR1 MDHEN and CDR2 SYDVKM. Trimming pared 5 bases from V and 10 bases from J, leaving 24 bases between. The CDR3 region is CASSGLSRQTGTQYF. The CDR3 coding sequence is TGTGCCAGCAGTGGCCTCTCACGACAGACCGGTACCCAGTACTTC.

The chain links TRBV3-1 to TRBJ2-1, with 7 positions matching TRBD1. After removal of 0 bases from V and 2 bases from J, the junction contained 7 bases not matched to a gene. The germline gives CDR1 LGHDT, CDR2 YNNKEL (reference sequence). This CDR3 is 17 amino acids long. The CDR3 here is CASSQDIGQVPYNEQFF. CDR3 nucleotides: TGTGCCAGCAGCCAAGATATAGGACAGGTCCCCTACAATGAGCAGTTCTTC.

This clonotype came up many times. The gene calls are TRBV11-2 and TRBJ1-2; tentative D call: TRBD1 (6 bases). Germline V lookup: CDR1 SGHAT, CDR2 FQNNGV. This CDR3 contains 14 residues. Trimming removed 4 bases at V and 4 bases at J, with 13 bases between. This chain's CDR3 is CASSWDNSGYGYTF. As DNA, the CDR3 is TGTGCCAGCAGCTGGGACAACTCGGGCTATGGCTACACCTTC.

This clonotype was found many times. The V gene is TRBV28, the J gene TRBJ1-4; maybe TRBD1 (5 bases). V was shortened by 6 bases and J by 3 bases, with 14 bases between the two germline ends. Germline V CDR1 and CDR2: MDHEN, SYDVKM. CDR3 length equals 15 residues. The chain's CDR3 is CASRERGSPNEKLFF. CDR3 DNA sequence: TGTGCCAGCAGAGAAAGGGGCTCGCCTAATGAAAAACTGTTTTTT.

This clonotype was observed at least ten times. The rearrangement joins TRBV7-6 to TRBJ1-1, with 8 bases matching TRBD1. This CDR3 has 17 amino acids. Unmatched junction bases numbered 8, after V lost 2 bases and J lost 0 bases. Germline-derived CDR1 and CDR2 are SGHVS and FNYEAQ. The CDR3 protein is CASSLRQGAGMNTEAFF. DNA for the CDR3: TGTGCCAGCAGCTTAAGGCAGGGGGCTGGTATGAACACTGAAGCTTTCTTT.

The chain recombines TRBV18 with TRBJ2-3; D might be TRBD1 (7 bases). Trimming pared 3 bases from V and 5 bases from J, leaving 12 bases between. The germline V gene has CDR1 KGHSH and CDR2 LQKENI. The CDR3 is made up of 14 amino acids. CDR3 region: CASSPSGGQDTQYF. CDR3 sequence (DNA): TGTGCCAGCTCACCGTCAGGGGGGCAAGATACGCAGTATTTT.

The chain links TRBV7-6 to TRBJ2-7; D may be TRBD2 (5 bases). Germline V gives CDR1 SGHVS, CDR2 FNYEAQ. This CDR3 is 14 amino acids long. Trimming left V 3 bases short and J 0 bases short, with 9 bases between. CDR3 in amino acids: CASSFRRDSYEQYF. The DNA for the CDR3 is TGTGCCAGCAGCTTCCGACGGGACTCCTACGAGCAGTACTTC.

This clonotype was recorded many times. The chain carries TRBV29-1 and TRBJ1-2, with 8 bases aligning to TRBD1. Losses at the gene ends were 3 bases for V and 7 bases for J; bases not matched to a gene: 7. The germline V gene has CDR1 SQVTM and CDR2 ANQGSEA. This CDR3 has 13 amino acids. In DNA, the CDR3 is TGCAGCGTTGAGGCCGGACAGGGTGTTGGCTACACCTTC. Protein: CSVEAGQGVGYTF.

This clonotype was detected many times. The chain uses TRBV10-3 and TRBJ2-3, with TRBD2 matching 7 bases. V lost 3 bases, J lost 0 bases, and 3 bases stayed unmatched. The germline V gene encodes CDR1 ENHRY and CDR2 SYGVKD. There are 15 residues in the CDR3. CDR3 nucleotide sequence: TGTGCCATCAGTGATGGTAGCGGGAGCACAGATACGCAGTATTTT. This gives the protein CAISDGSGSTDTQYF.

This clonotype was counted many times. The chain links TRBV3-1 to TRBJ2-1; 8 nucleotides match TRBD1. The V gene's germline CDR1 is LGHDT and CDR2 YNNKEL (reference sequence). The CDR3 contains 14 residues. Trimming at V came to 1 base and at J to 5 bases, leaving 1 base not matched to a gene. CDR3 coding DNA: TGTGCCAGCAGCCAAGGACAGGGGAACAATGAGCAGTTCTTC. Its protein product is CASSQGQGNNEQFF.

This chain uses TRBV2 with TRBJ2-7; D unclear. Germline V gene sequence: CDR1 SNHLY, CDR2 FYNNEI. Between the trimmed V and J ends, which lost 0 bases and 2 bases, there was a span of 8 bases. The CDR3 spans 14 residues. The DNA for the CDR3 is TGTGCCAGCAGTGAAGCGCTGGCGACCTACGAGCAGTACTTC. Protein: CASSEALATYEQYF.

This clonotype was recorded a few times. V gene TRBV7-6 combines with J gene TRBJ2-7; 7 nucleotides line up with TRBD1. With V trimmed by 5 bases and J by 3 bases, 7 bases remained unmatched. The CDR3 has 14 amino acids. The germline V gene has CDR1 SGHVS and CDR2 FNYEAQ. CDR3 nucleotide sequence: TGTGCCAGCAGCATCGGACAGGCGGACTACGAGCAGTACTTC. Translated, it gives CASSIGQADYEQYF.

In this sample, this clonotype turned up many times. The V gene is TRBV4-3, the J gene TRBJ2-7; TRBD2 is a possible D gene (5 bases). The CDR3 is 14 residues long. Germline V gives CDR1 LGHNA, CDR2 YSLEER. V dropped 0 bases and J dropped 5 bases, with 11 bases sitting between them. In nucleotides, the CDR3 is TGCGCCAGCAGCCAAGATACGGGAATAGACGAGCAGTACTTC. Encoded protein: CASSQDTGIDEQYF.

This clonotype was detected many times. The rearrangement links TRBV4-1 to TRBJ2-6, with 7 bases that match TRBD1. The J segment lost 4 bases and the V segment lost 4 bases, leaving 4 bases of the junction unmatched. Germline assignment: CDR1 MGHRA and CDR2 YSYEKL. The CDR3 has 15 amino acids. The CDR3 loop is CASSRTGDGANVLTF. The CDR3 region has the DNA TGCGCCAGCAGCCGAACAGGGGACGGGGCCAACGTCCTGACTTTC.

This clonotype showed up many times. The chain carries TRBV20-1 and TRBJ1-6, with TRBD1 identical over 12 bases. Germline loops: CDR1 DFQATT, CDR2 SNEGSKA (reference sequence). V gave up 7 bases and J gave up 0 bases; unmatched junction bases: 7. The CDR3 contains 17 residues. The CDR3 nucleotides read TGCAGTGAGGGGACAGGGGGCCCTCGCTCCTATAATTCACCCCTCCACTTT. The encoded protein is CSEGTGGPRSYNSPLHF.